This T cell receptor beta chain derives from a study of blood T cells in healthy people across ages. Study-wide points: Higher diversity and more naive CD4+ cells were features of long-lived donors, compared to aged donors.

This clonotype has only a few counts. Its specificity is not known. Total RNA amounts of at least 5.5 micrograms were extracted per sample. The CDR3 length is 12 residues. CDR1 SEHNR and CDR2 FQNEAQ come from the germline V gene (reference sequence). The ends were cut back, 0 bases at V and 3 bases at J, with 2 bases in the middle. Through a sample-barcoded 5' primer and a J-beta primer mix, a second PCR was run for roughly 7 to 12 cycles. TCRdb itself ran the 5' RACE reads through MiXCR, one entry per CDR3 protein. The sample gives about 1,400,000 distinct CDR3 sequences, around 39% of which show up once; around 8% is in the top ten.

This sequence originates from a woman aged 18-35 years in good health. The rearrangement joins TRBV7-9 to TRBJ1-2; unclear D gene. Sequenced input: blood. The CDR3 bases are TGTGCCAGCAGCTTAGCGTACTATGGCTACACCTTC. As protein: CASSLAYYGYTF.